The T cell receptor beta chain described here comes from a study of cytomegalovirus exposure and HLA in healthy donors. This table comes from immunoSEQ multiplex PCR, and its TCRdb copy is limited to in-frame clones, with some not included. Of fewer than 400,000 clones in the sample, 88% are singletons; the top ten hold around 0.88%. This CDR3 region has 16 residues. Germline assignment: CDR1 LGHNA and CDR2 YSLEER. The V and J ends lost 4 bases and 7 bases, in that order; junction bases with no gene match: 12. Study-level points and caveats: The classifier was said to identify cytomegalovirus status with high specificity and sensitivity.

A note on this clone: Its matching antigen is unknown.

Sequenced input: PBMCs. V is TRBV4-3 and J is TRBJ2-3; 9 bases fit TRBD2. The receptor was isolated from a young man in good health and CMV-seronegative. The CDR3 nucleotides are TGCGCCAGCAGCCTGAGACTAGCGGAGTTCCAAAATACGCAGTATTTT. Translated, it gives CASSLRLAEFQNTQYF.